The 8 T cell receptor beta chains listed next were all sequenced from one sample in a study of shared clonotypes between healthy human individuals. The method was immunoSEQ multiplex PCR; TCRdb's version includes in-frame clones alone and lacks a portion of them. The data contain roughly 720,000 clones, around 90% of them singletons. Sequencing was done on a sample of memory CD8+ T cells from PBMCs. Described subset: CD45RO+ cells pooled with CCR7-negative TemRA cells. The receptors here all came from a man aged 18 to 30 in good health. Some clones in this sample may be carry-over from other donors' samples.

The chain employs TRBV2 and TRBJ2-1; 11 bases match TRBD2. The CDR3 contains 15 residues. Germline V gene data show CDR1 as SNHLY and CDR2 as FYNNEI. The J segment lost 3 bases and the V segment lost 6 bases, leaving 4 bases of the junction unmatched. The CDR3 sequence is CASRMGLAVYNEQFF. CDR3 in DNA: TGTGCCAGCAGGATGGGACTAGCGGTCTACAATGAGCAGTTCTTC.

The chain employs TRBV2 and TRBJ2-3; 7 positions match TRBD1. Germline V gene sequence: CDR1 SNHLY, CDR2 FYNNEI. The CDR3 length is 15 residues. With V trimmed by 3 bases and J by 1 base, 4 bases remained unmatched. The CDR3 here is CASSDLTGGTDTQYF. CDR3 DNA sequence: TGTGCCAGCAGTGATTTAACAGGGGGCACAGATACGCAGTATTTT. The whole variable domain, filled in from reference TRBV2 and TRBJ2-3, reads EPEVTQTPSHQVTQMGQEVILRCVPISNHLYFYWYRQILGQKVEFLVSFYNNEISEKSEIFDDQFSVERPDGSNFTLKIRSTKLEDSAMYFCASSDLTGGTDTQYFGPGTRLTVL.

The genes are TRBV6-1 and TRBJ2-7; 11 nucleotides align to TRBD1. Per the germline V gene, CDR1 is MNHNS and CDR2 is SASEGT. The CDR3 length is 15 residues. The trim removed 6 bases at V and 4 bases at J, leaving 8 bases unmatched. CDR3 residues: CASRVLGTGGYEQYF. The CDR3 DNA sequence: TGTGCCAGCAGGGTCTTGGGGACAGGGGGTTACGAGCAGTACTTC.

The chain employs TRBV19 and TRBJ1-3, with 7 nucleotides matching TRBD1. The germline V gene has CDR1 LNHDA and CDR2 SQIVND (reference sequence). J lost 4 bases, V lost 7 bases, and 7 bases had no gene match. The CDR3 covers 14 residues. CDR3 DNA: TGTGCCAGTACGACAGGGCGGCGCGGAAACACCATATATTTT. Its protein is CASTTGRRGNTIYF.

This clone showed up just a few times. Other DNA sequences in the sample encode the same CDR3. The gene calls are TRBV7-9 and TRBJ2-1; no clear D gene. The germline V gene has CDR1 SEHNR and CDR2 FQNEAQ (reference sequence). Trimming left V 5 bases short and J 5 bases short, with 13 bases between. This CDR3 has 14 residues. DNA of the CDR3: TGTGCCAGCAGCCTACCGACTGGTAACAATGAGCAGTTCTTC. Translating it yields CASSLPTGNNEQFF.

The chain joins TRBV14 to TRBJ1-4, with D unclear. CDR1 is SGHDN and CDR2 is FVKESK in the germline V gene. The CDR3 runs to 16 residues. V was clipped by 1 base and J by 6 bases, with 15 bases between them. The CDR3 region is CASSQGFLGTDEKLFF. The CDR3 bases are TGTGCCAGCAGCCAAGGGTTTTTAGGCACCGATGAAAAACTGTTTTTT.

This chain joins TRBV13 and TRBJ2-2; TRBD2 agrees at 10 bases. CDR3 length: 16 amino acids. In germline, CDR1 is PRHDT, CDR2 FYEKMQ (reference sequence). J gave up 3 bases and V 4 bases, and 5 bases lay outside the gene matches. The CDR3 bases are TGTGCCAGCAGCTCCCAACTAGCGGGGTACACCGGGGAGCTGTTTTTT. Translating gives CASSSQLAGYTGELFF.

This clone was recorded a few times. The genes are TRBV12-5 and TRBJ2-1; D might be TRBD1 or TRBD2, each matching 5 bases. The CDR3 consists of 13 residues. Trimming removed 4 bases at V and 8 bases at J, with 12 bases between. The germline V gene encodes CDR1 LGHNT and CDR2 FRNRAP. CDR3 nucleotide sequence: TGTGCTAGTGGTTGGACGGGACGGGATGAGCAGTTCTTC. Encoded protein: CASGWTGRDEQFF.